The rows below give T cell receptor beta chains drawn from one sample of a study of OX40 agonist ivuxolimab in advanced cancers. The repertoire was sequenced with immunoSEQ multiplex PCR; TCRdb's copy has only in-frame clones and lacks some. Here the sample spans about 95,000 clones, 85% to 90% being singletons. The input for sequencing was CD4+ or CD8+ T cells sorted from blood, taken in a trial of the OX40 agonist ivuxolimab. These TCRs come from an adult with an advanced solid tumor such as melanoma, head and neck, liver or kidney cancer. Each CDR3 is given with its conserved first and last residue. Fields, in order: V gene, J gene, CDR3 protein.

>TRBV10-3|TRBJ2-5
CAIGTGKETQYF
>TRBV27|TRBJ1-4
CASSLSDGRNEKLFF
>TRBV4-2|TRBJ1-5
CASSQRAGDQPQHF
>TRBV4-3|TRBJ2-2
CASSQENGELFF
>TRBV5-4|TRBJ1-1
CASSPRGMNTEAFF
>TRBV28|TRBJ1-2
CASSSNPIVSAYGYTF
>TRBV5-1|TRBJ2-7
CASSPRQGSSYEQYF
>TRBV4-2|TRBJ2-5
CASSRESIQETQYF
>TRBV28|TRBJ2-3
CASSLSTRTDTQYF
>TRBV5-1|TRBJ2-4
CASSTEAGDRRGRNIQYF
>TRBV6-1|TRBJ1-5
CASSEDRGNQPQHF
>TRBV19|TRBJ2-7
CASSMNAGQSYEQYF
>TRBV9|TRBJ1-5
CASSIDRGDQPQHF
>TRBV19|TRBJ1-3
CASTTVSGNTIYF
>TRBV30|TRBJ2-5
CAWSVRGPSTQYF
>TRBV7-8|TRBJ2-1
CASSSGLAGGIEQFF
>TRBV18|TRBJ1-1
CASSPTRGLPNTEAFF
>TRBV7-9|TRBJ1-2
CASSLGWGAPKAPTYGYTF
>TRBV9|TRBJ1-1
CASSVGILGQGGNTEAFF
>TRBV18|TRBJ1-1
CASSPQTVGTQGGTYEAFF
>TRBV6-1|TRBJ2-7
CASSEKDSLQYF
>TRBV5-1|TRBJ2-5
CASSVHKPETQYF
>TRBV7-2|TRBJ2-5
CASSPRLALKTQYF
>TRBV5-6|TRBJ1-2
CASSPTTGNGGYTF
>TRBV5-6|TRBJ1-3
CASSFRAGNTIYF
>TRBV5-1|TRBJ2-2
CASSFRDTGELFF
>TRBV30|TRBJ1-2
CAWSESPKGALGGYTF
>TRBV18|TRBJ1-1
CASSQGQASVNTEAFF
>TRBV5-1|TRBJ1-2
CASSNGQSVYGYTF
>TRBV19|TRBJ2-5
CASSIGGETQYF
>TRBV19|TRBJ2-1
CASSILGLYNEQFF
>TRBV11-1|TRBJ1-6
CASSLEPDSPLHF
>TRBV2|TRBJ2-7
CASSGGYSYEQYF
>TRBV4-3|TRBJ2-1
CASRGSYNEQFF
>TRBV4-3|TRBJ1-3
CASSQGSDSGNTIYF
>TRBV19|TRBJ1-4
CASSWGLGTNEKLFF
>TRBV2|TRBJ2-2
CALGELNTGELFF
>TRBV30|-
CAWGLGLAGTYEQYF
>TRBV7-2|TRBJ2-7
CASSLGGQGFNYEQYF
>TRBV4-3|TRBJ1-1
CASSRGGLRGTEAFF
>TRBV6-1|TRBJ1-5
CASATVGHLNQPQHF
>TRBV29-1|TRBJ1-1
CSALATNTEAFF
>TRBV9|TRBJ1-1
CASSVMNTEAFF
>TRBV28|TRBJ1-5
CASSGGNQPQHF
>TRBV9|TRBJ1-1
CASSVLSGQNTEAFF
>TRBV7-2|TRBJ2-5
CASSTGTARRETQYF
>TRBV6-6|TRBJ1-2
CASSLGEGDGYTF
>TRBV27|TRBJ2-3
CASSRGTDTQYF
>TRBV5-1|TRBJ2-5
CASSSGQGDSQETQYF
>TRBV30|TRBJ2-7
CAWSVAVSYEQYF
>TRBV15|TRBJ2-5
CATSRPGTVEQETQYF
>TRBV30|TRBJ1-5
CAWSPRSNQPQHF
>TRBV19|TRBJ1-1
CASSIGRRGNTEAFF
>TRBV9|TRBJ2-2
CASSVSSGTTGELFF
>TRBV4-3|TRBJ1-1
CASSQDPQTEAFF